In this sample, the clone carrying this TCR beta chain turned up many times. Its target is unknown. The data originate from a study of T-cell memory formation after mild COVID-19. V dropped 1 base and J dropped 6 bases, with 8 bases sitting between them. In germline, CDR1 is SGHVS, CDR2 FQNEAQ. The CDR3 is made up of 13 amino acids. TCRdb fed the 5' RACE reads into MiXCR, producing one record per CDR3 protein. The data contain approximately 250,000 distinct CDR3 sequences, over 15% of them singletons. General observations from the study: A balance of CD4 and CD8 characterized clones contracting day 15 to 85, whereas later expanders leaned CD4+. Contracting CD4+ clones sat mainly in CM and EM; CD8+ in EMRA. Researchers could not confirm that second-wave clones peaking on day 37 targeted SARS-CoV-2. Memory from before infection featured some responding clones, which suggests cross-reactive memory joined.

Material for sequencing was PBMCs or a T cell subset sorted from them (not recorded which). This sequence was found in an adult woman who had mild COVID-19 (a few samples of this study predate the infection). Cell type and time point are not known. The chain carries TRBV7-8 and TRBJ2-3, with TRBD2 as a possible D gene (6 bases). In DNA form, the CDR3 reads TGTGCCAGCAGCTTAGGGGGGAGGGATACGCAGTATTTT. As protein: CASSLGGRDTQYF. Full variable domain (outside the CDR3, taken from reference TRBV7-8 and TRBJ2-3): GAGVSQSPRYKVAKRGQDVALRCDPISGHVSLFWYQQALGQGPEFLTYFQNEAQLDKSGLPSDRFFAERPEGSVSTLKIQRTQQEDSAVYLCASSLGGRDTQYFGPGTRLTVL.